Listed below are T cell receptor beta chains from one sample, sequenced in a study of blood T cell repertoires in COVID-19. This table comes from immunoSEQ multiplex PCR, and its TCRdb copy is limited to in-frame clones, with some not included. Among hundreds of thousands of clones, around nine tenths were seen once, and the ten largest hold about 2.4%. Sequenced material: PBMCs or T cells enriched from blood (not recorded which). These receptors originate from a man aged 60 to 75 who had recovered from COVID-19. Both conserved end residues are part of each CDR3. The D gene is left open where the match is weak. Size is omitted from some rows. Given values are once, few, many or a class for expanded clones.

d_call j_call clone_size v_call cdr3_aa cdr3_nt
TRBD1 TRBJ1-4 NA TRBV4-1 CASSQHPDRLATNEKLFF TGCGCCAGCAGCCAACACCCGGACAGGCTTGCAACTAATGAAAAACTGTTTTTT
NA TRBJ1-6 NA TRBV5-5 CASSLGGVNNSPLHF TGTGCCAGCAGCTTGGGCGGTGTAAATAATTCACCCCTCCACTTT
TRBD2 TRBJ2-1 NA TRBV5-4 CASSAYQTSGRNEQFF TGTGCCAGCAGCGCCTATCAGACTAGCGGGAGGAATGAGCAGTTCTTC
NA TRBJ2-1 NA TRBV6-1 CASRPPGRNEQFF TGTGCCAGCAGACCCCCTGGGCGTAATGAGCAGTTCTTC
NA TRBJ1-6 NA TRBV19 CASSNHPQASSYNSPLHF TGTGCCAGTAGCAACCACCCACAGGCGAGCTCCTATAATTCACCCCTCCACTTT
TRBD1 TRBJ2-5 NA TRBV2 CASSDPLGQGGAETQYF TGTGCCAGCAGTGACCCCCTCGGACAGGGTGGTGCGGAGACCCAGTACTTC
NA TRBJ1-2 NA TRBV18 CASSPKQPYGYTF TGTGCCAGCTCACCAAAACAGCCCTATGGCTACACCTTC
NA TRBJ2-2 NA TRBV7-2 CASSLVQGSTGELFF TGTGCCAGCAGCTTAGTCCAGGGGAGCACCGGGGAGCTGTTTTTT
NA TRBJ2-4 NA TRBV7-8 CASSLGWAPINIQYF TGTGCCAGCAGCTTAGGTTGGGCGCCTATAAACATTCAGTACTTC
NA TRBJ1-5 NA TRBV6-2/TRBV6-3 CASSTTGPQHF TGTGCCAGCAGTACGACAGGCCCCCAGCATTTT
NA TRBJ1-6 NA TRBV2 CASSERWTENSPLHF TGTGCCAGCAGTGAACGGTGGACAGAGAATTCACCCCTCCACTTT
NA TRBJ1-4 NA TRBV19 CASSLQGREKLFF TGTGCCAGTAGTCTCCAGGGGCGTGAAAAACTGTTTTTT
TRBD1 TRBJ2-3 once TRBV5-1 CASSLTGVPDTQYF TGCGCCAGCAGCTTGACAGGGGTCCCAGATACGCAGTATTTT
TRBD1 TRBJ1-1 NA TRBV7-2 CASSPTGGAHTEAFF TGTGCCAGCAGCCCGACAGGGGGCGCCCACACTGAAGCTTTCTTT
NA TRBJ2-7 NA TRBV4-3 CASSQETGNTYEQYF TGCGCCAGCAGCCAAGAGACTGGCAATACCTACGAGCAGTACTTC
NA TRBJ1-3 NA TRBV3-1/TRBV3-2 CASSSGLSIGNTIYF TGTGCCAGCAGCTCAGGGTTGTCAATTGGAAACACCATATATTTT
TRBD1 TRBJ2-1 NA TRBV4-2 CASSQDRQGANNEQFF TGTGCCAGCAGCCAAGATCGACAGGGGGCAAACAATGAGCAGTTCTTC
NA TRBJ1-1 NA TRBV6-5 CASSYREGTGTEAFF TGTGCCAGCAGTTACCGGGAGGGGACGGGCACTGAAGCTTTCTTT
NA TRBJ1-1 NA TRBV2 CASSLAGRQNTEAFF TGTGCCAGCAGTCTAGCGGGACGGCAGAACACTGAAGCTTTCTTT
TRBD1 TRBJ1-1 NA TRBV29-1 CSVRQGATEAFF TGCAGCGTAAGACAGGGGGCAACTGAAGCTTTCTTT
NA TRBJ1-2 NA TRBV4-3 CASSQARGGYTF TGCGCCAGCAGCCAAGCCAGGGGTGGCTACACCTTC
NA TRBJ1-4 NA TRBV6-5 CASNAGSWGEKLFF TGTGCCAGTAACGCAGGGTCTTGGGGTGAAAAACTGTTTTTT
NA TRBJ1-5 NA TRBV7-6 CASSFGQGFGQPQHF TGTGCCAGCAGCTTTGGGCAGGGGTTTGGTCAGCCCCAGCATTTT
TRBD2 TRBJ2-1 NA TRBV24-1 CATSEALANEQFF TGTGCCACCAGTGAAGCACTAGCGAATGAGCAGTTCTTC
TRBD1 TRBJ2-7 NA TRBV29-1 CSVELGDRGYEQYF TGCAGCGTTGAACTGGGGGACAGGGGGTACGAGCAGTACTTC
NA TRBJ1-2 NA TRBV3-1/TRBV3-2 CASSQGIREAGYTF TGTGCCAGCAGCCAAGGGATCAGGGAGGCTGGCTACACCTTC
TRBD1 TRBJ1-1 NA TRBV4-1 CASSQAGQGGPEAFF TGCGCCAGCAGCCAGGCGGGACAGGGGGGGCCTGAAGCTTTCTTT
NA TRBJ1-5 NA TRBV6-2/TRBV6-3 CASSPGGAGQPQHF TGTGCCAGCAGTCCCGGGGGGGCTGGGCAGCCCCAGCATTTT
NA TRBJ1-4 NA TRBV6-5 CASSYSNSVSVEKLFF TGTGCCAGCAGTTACTCGAACAGTGTGTCCGTTGAAAAACTGTTTTTT
NA TRBJ2-2 NA TRBV7-3 CASSQKGLTTNTGELFF TGTGCCAGCAGCCAAAAAGGACTTACTACGAACACCGGGGAGCTGTTTTTT
NA TRBJ1-1 NA TRBV3-1/TRBV3-2 CASSQLTGLGDTEAFF TGTGCCAGCAGCCAATTAACAGGGCTAGGGGACACTGAAGCTTTCTTT
NA TRBJ2-5 NA TRBV7-6 CASSSRLGETQYF TGTGCCAGCAGCTCACGACTAGGGGAGACCCAGTACTTC
TRBD1 TRBJ1-3 NA TRBV11-2 CASSSRGQGAGGNTIYF TGTGCCAGCAGCTCCCGGGGGCAGGGGGCAGGTGGAAACACCATATATTTT
TRBD1 TRBJ1-4 NA TRBV3-1/TRBV3-2 CASSQVPHRGGEKLFF TGTGCCAGCAGCCAAGTTCCCCACAGGGGTGGTGAAAAACTGTTTTTT
TRBD1 TRBJ1-1 NA TRBV29-1 CSVLTGGNTEAFF TGCAGCGTTCTGACAGGGGGGAACACTGAAGCTTTCTTT
NA TRBJ1-1 NA TRBV12-5 CASGLAYVSDARERAFF TGTGCTAGTGGTTTGGCGTACGTCTCTGACGCACGGGAGAGGGCTTTCTTT
TRBD1 TRBJ1-2 NA TRBV3-1/TRBV3-2 CASGAPGTGANYGYTF TGTGCCAGCGGTGCCCCCGGGACAGGGGCTAACTATGGCTACACCTTC
TRBD1 TRBJ1-6 NA TRBV27 CASSLRRDRGNSPLHF TGTGCCAGCAGTTTACGTCGGGACAGGGGAAATTCACCCCTCCACTTT
TRBD1 TRBJ2-7 NA TRBV6-2/TRBV6-3 CASSYMDRGPYEQYF TGTGCCAGCAGTTACATGGACAGGGGACCCTACGAGCAGTACTTC
TRBD2 TRBJ2-2 NA TRBV7-3 CASSTLAGGGTGELFF TGTGCCAGCAGCACACTAGCGGGAGGCGGGACCGGGGAGCTGTTTTTT
NA TRBJ1-1 NA TRBV2 CASSEDKNTEAFF TGTGCCAGCAGTGAGGACAAGAACACTGAAGCTTTCTTT
TRBD2 TRBJ2-1 NA TRBV7-2 CASSTYSGGAFNEQFF TGTGCCAGCAGCACCTATAGCGGGGGGGCTTTCAATGAGCAGTTCTTC
NA TRBJ1-4 NA TRBV18 CASSPSLQGLANEKLFF TGTGCCAGCTCACCGTCTCTCCAGGGGCTGGCTAATGAAAAACTGTTTTTT
TRBD1 TRBJ2-7 NA TRBV6-6 CASTPKGTGLSEQYF TGTGCCAGCACTCCAAAGGGGACAGGGTTGAGCGAGCAGTACTTC
TRBD1 TRBJ1-2 NA TRBV19 CASSTTGTGLYGYTF TGTGCCAGTAGCACGACAGGGACAGGGCTCTATGGCTACACCTTC
TRBD2 TRBJ2-1 NA TRBV7-9 CASSTDGTSVDEQFF TGTGCCAGCAGCACTGACGGGACTAGCGTCGATGAGCAGTTCTTC
TRBD2 TRBJ2-3 NA TRBV4-1 CASSQVLRSGGATDTQYF TGCGCCAGCAGCCAAGTCTTACGGAGCGGGGGGGCCACAGATACGCAGTATTTT
NA TRBJ1-2 few TRBV19 CASSSGPGVGGYTF TGTGCCAGTAGTTCGGGACCAGGGGTTGGTGGCTACACCTTC
NA TRBJ1-6 NA TRBV4-3 CASSQGGGGTSPLHF TGCGCCAGCAGCCAAGGAGGCGGGGGCACTTCACCCCTCCACTTT
NA TRBJ1-5 NA TRBV30 CAWSSSNQPQHF TGTGCCTGGAGTAGTAGTAATCAGCCCCAGCATTTT
NA TRBJ2-1 NA TRBV11-3 CASSLERGGPDNEQFF TGTGCCAGCAGCTTAGAGAGAGGCGGGCCTGACAATGAGCAGTTCTTC
TRBD1 TRBJ1-4 NA TRBV5-4 CASSWDRGIEKLFF TGTGCCAGCAGCTGGGACAGGGGGATTGAAAAACTGTTTTTT
TRBD1 TRBJ1-1 NA TRBV2 CASRIQGDTEAFF TGTGCCAGCAGAATACAGGGGGACACTGAAGCTTTCTTT